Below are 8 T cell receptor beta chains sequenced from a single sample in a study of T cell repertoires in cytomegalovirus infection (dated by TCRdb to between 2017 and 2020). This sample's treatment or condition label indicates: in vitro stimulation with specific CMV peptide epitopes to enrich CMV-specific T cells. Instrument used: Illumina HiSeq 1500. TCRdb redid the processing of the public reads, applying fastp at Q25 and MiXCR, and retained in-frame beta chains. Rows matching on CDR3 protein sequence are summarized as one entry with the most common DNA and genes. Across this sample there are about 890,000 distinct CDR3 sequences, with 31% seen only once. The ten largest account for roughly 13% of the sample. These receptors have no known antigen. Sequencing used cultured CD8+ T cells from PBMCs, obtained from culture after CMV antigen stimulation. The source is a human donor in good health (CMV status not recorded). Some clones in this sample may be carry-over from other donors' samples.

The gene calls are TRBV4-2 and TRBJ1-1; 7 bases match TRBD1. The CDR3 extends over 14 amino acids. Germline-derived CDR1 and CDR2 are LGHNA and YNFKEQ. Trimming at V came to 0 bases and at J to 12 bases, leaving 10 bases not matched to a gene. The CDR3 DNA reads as TGTGCCAGCAGCCAAGATAAATCAGGGACAGTGACTTTCTTT. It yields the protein CASSQDKSGTVTFF.

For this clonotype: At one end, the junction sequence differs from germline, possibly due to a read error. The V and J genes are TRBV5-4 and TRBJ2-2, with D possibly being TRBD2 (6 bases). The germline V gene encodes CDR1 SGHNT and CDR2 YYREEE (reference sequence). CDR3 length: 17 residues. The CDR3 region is CTSSFMYGGLNTGELFF. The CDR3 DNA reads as TGTACCAGCAGCTTCATGTATGGGGGACTGAACACCGGGGAGCTGTTTTTT. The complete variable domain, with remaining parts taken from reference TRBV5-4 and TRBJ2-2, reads ETGVTQSPTHLIKTRGQQVTLRCSSQSGHNTVSWYQQALGQGPQFIFQYYREEENGRGNFPPRFSGLQFPNYSSELNVNALELDDSALYLCTSSFMYGGLNTGELFFGEGSRLTVL.

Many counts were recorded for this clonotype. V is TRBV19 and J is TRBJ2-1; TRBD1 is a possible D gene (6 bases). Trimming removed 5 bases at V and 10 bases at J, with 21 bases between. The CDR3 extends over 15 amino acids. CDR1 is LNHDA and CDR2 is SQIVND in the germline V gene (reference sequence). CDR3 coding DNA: TGTGCCAGTAGTGTTCGACAGGTTCCTCGTGGAGAGCAGTTCTTC. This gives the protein CASSVRQVPRGEQFF.

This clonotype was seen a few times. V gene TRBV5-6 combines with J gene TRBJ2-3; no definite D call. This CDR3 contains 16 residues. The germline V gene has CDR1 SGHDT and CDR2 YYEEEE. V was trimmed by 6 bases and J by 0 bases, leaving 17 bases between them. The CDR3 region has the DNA TGTGCCAGCAACCAATTGGTGGTGGGGAGCACAGATACGCAGTATTTT. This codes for CASNQLVVGSTDTQYF.

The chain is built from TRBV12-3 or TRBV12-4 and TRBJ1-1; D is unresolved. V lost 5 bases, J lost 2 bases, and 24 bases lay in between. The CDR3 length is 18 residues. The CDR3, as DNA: TGTGCCAGCAGTCCCTACTTAAGGATCTCGGGCCTCAACACTGAAGCTTTCTTT. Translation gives CASSPYLRISGLNTEAFF.

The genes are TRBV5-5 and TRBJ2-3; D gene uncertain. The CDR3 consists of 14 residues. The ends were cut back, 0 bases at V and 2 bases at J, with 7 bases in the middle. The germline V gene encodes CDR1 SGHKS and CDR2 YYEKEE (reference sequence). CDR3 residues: CASSLAVNTDTQYF. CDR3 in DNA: TGTGCCAGCAGCTTGGCGGTCAACACAGATACGCAGTATTTT. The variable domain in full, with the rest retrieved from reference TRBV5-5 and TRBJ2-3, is DAGVTQSPTHLIKTRGQQVTLRCSPISGHKSVSWYQQVLGQGPQFIFQYYEKEERGRGNFPDRFSARQFPNYSSELNVNALLLGDSALYLCASSLAVNTDTQYFGPGTRLTVL.

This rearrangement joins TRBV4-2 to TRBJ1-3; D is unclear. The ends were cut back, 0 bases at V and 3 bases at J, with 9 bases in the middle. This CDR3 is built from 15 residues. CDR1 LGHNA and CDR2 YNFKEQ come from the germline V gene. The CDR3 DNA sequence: TGTGCCAGCAGCCAAGAAACGAACATTGGAAACACCATATATTTT. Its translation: CASSQETNIGNTIYF.

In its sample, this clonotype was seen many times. The CDR3 nucleotides read TGCAGTGCTTCCTACAGGGTAGACGGGGAGCTGTTTTTT. Its translation: CSASYRVDGELFF. V is TRBV20-1 and J is TRBJ2-2; D possibly corresponds to TRBD1 (6 bases). Trimming shortened V by 5 bases and J by 7 bases, and 14 bases separated the two germline ends. The CDR3 is 13 amino acids. The V gene's germline CDR1 is DFQATT and CDR2 SNEGSKA (reference sequence).